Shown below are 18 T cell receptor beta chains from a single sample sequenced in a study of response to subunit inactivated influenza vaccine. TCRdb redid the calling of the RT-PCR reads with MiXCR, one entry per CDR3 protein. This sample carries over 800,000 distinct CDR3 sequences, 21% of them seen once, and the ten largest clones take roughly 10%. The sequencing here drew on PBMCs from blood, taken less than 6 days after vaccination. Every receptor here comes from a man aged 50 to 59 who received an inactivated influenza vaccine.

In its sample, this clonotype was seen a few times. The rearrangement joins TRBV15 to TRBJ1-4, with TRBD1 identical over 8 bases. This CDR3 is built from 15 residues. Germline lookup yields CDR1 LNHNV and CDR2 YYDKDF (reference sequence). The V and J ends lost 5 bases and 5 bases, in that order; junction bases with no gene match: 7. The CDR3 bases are TGTGCCACCAGCCCTAGGACAGGGACAAATGAAAAACTGTTTTTT. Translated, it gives CATSPRTGTNEKLFF.

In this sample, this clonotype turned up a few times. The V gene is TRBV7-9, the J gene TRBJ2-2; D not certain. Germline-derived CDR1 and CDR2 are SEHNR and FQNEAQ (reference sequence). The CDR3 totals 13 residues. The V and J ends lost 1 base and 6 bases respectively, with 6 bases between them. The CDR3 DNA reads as TGTGCCAGCAGCTTAGTGTATCCCGGGGAGCTGTTTTTT. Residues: CASSLVYPGELFF.

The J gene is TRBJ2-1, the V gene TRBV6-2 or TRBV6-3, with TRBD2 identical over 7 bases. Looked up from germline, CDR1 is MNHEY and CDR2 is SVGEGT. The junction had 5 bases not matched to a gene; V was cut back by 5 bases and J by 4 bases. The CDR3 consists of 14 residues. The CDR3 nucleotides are TGTGCCAGCAGTCGAGCGGGGCATTACAATGAGCAGTTCTTC. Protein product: CASSRAGHYNEQFF.

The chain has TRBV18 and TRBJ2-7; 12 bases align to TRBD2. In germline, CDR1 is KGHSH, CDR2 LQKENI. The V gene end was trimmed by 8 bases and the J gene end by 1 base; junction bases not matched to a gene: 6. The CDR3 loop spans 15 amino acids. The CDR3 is CASSPSGRASYEQYF. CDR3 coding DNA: TGTGCCAGCAGCCCTAGCGGGAGGGCTTCCTACGAGCAGTACTTC.

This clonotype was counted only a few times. In DNA, the CDR3 is TGTGCCAGCAGCCCGGACCACAATCAGCCCCAGCATTTT. Amino acid sequence: CASSPDHNQPQHF. This sequence joins TRBV7-6 and TRBJ1-5; D is unresolved. The CDR3 is made up of 13 amino acids. Trimming removed 5 bases at V and 3 bases at J, with 8 bases between. CDR1 SGHVS and CDR2 FNYEAQ come from the germline V gene.

The CDR3 DNA is TGCAGCGTTGCGGGGTCGACAAATTCACCCCTCCACTTT. Translation: CSVAGSTNSPLHF. This chain links TRBV29-1 with TRBJ1-6; no reliable D call. Germline V gives CDR1 SQVTM, CDR2 ANQGSEA. Trimming removed 4 bases from V and 7 bases from J, with 11 bases in between. This CDR3 has 13 amino acids.

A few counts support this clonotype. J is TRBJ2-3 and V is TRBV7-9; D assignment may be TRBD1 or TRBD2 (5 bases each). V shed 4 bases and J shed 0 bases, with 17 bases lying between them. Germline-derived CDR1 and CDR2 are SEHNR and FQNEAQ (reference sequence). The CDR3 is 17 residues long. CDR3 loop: CASSSGPGAASTDTQYF. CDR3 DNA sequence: TGTGCCAGCAGCTCGGGCCCCGGGGCCGCTAGCACAGATACGCAGTATTTT.

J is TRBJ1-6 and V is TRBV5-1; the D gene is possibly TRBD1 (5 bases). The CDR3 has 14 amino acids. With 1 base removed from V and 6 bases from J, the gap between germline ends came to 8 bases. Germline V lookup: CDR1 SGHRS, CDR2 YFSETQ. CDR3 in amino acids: CASSLRQSNSPLHF. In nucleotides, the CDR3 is TGCGCCAGCAGCTTGAGACAGAGTAATTCACCCCTCCACTTT.

The CDR3 bases are TGTGCCAGCAGCTTACAGGGACGTACTAGCACAGATACGCAGTATTTT. Its translation: CASSLQGRTSTDTQYF. The V call is TRBV4-2, the J call TRBJ2-3, with D perhaps matching TRBD1 (6 bases). Trimming cost V 5 bases and J 0 bases, with 15 bases left between them. The CDR3 is 16 residues long. In germline, CDR1 is LGHNA, CDR2 YNFKEQ.

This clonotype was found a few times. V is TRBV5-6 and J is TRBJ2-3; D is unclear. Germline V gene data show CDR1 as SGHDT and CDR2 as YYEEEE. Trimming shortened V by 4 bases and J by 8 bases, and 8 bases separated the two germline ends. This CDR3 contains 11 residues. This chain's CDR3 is CASSKTSTQYF. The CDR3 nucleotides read TGTGCCAGCAGCAAGACCAGTACGCAGTATTTT.

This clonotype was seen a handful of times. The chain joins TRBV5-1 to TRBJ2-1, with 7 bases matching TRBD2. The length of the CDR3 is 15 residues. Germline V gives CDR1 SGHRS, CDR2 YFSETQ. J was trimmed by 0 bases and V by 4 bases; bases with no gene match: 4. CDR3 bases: TGCGCCAGCAGCCCGGGACTATACTCCTACAATGAGCAGTTCTTC. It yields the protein CASSPGLYSYNEQFF.

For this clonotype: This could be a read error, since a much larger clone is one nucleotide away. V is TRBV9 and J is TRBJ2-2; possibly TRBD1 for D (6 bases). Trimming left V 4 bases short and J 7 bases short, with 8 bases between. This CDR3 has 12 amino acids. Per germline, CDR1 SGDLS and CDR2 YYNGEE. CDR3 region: CASSIGGGELFF. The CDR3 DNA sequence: TGTGCCAGCAGCATAGGGGGCGGGGAGCTGTTTTTT.

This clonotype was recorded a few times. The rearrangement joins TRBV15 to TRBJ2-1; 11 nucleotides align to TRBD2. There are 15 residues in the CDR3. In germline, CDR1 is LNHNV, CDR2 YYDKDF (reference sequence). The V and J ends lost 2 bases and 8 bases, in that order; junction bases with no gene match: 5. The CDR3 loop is CATSRLAGGPYEQFF. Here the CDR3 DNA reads TGTGCCACCAGCAGACTAGCGGGAGGTCCGTATGAGCAGTTCTTC.

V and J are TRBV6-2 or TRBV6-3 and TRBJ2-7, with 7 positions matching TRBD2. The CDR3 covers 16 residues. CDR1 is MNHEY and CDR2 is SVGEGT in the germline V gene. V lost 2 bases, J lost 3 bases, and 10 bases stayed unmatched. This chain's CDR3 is CASSYQSFSGGYEQYF. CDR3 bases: TGTGCCAGCAGTTACCAGTCCTTTTCGGGAGGCTACGAGCAGTACTTC.

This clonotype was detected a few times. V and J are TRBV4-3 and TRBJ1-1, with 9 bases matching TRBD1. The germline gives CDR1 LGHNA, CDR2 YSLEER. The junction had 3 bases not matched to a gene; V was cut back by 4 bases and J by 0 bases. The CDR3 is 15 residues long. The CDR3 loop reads CASSRGQGLNTEAFF. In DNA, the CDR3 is TGCGCCAGCAGCCGCGGACAGGGGCTGAACACTGAAGCTTTCTTT.

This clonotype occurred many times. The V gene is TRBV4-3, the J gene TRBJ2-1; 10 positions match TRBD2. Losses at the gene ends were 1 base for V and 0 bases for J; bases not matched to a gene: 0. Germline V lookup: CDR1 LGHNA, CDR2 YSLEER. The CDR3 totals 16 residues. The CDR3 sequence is CASSQASGSSYNEQFF. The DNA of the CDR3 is TGCGCCAGCAGCCAAGCTAGCGGGAGCTCCTACAATGAGCAGTTCTTC.

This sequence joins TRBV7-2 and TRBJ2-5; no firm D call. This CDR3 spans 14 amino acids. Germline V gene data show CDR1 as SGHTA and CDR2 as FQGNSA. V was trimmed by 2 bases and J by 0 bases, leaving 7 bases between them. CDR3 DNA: TGTGCCAGCAGCTTATATGGGAACCAAGAGACCCAGTACTTC. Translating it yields CASSLYGNQETQYF.

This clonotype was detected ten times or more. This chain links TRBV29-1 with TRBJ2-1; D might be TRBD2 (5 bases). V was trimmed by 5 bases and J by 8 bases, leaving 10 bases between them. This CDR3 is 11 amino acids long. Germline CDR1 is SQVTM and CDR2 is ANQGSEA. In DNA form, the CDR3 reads TGCAGCGTTACTAGTAAATATGAGCAGTTCTTC. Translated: CSVTSKYEQFF.